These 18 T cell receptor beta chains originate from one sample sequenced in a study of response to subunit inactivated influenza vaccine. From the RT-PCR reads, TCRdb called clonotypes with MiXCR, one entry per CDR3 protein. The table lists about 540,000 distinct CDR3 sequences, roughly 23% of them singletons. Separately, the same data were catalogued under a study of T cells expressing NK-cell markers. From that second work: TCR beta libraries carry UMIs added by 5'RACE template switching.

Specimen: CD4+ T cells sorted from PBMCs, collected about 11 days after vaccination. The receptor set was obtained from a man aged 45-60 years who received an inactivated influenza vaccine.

In nucleotides, the CDR3 is TGTGCCAGCAGCGTAGATCCAGGGATTGACGAGCAGTACTTC. Amino acids: CASSVDPGIDEQYF. This chain uses TRBV9 with TRBJ2-7, with D maybe TRBD1 (5 bases). CDR3 length: 14 amino acids. From germline, CDR1 is SGDLS and CDR2 YYNGEE. The V end was cut by 0 bases, the J end by 5 bases, with 12 bases between. Using reference TRBV9 and TRBJ2-7 for the parts outside the CDR3, the full variable domain is DSGVTQTPKHLITATGQRVTLRCSPRSGDLSVYWYQQSLDQGLQFLIQYYNGEERAKGNILERFSAQQFPDLHSELNLSSLELGDSALYFCASSVDPGIDEQYFGPGTRLTVT.

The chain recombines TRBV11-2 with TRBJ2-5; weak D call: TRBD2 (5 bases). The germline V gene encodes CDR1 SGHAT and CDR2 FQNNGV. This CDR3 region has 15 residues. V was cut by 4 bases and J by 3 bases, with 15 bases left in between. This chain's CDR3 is CASSSARGVEETQYF. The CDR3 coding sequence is TGTGCCAGCAGCTCGGCACGGGGAGTGGAAGAGACCCAGTACTTC. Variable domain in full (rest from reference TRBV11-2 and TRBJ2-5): EAGVAQSPRYKIIEKRQSVAFWCNPISGHATLYWYQQILGQGPKLLIQFQNNGVVDDSQLPKDRFSAERLKGVDSTLKIQPAKLEDSAVYLCASSSARGVEETQYFGPGTRLLVL.

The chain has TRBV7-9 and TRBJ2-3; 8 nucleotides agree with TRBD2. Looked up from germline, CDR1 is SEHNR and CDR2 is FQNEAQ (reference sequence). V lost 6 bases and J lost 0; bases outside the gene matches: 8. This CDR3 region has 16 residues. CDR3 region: CASRLNAGGSTDTQYF. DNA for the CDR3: TGTGCCAGCAGGCTTAACGCGGGGGGTAGCACAGATACGCAGTATTTT.

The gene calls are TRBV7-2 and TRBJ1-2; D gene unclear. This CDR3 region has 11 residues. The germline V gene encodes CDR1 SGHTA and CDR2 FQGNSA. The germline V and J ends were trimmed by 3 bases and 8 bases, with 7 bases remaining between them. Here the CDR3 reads CASSFLWGYTF. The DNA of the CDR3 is TGTGCCAGCAGCTTTCTGTGGGGCTACACCTTC.

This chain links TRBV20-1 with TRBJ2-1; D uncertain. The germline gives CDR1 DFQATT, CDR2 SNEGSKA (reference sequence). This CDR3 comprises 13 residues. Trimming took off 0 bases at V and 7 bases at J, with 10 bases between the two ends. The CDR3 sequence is CSARDSSMNEQFF. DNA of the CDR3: TGCAGTGCTAGAGATTCTTCTATGAATGAGCAGTTCTTC.

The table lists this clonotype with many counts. For the CDR3, the DNA is TGCAGCGTCCGAGTGGGGGGTGAGCAGTTCTTC. Its translation is CSVRVGGEQFF. The chain combines TRBV29-1 with TRBJ2-1, with D possibly being TRBD2 (6 bases). This CDR3 region has 11 residues. V shed 6 bases and J shed 9 bases, with 12 bases lying between them. Germline V gives CDR1 SQVTM, CDR2 ANQGSEA.

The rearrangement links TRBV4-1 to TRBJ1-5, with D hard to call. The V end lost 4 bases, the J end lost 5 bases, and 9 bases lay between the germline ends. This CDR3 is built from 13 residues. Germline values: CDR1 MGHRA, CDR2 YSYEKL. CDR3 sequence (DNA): TGCGCCAGCAGCCTGTTAGTTTATCAGCCCCAGCATTTT. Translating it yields CASSLLVYQPQHF.

CDR3 protein: CASSENGARQPQHF. Here the CDR3 DNA reads TGTGCCAGCAGTGAAAACGGGGCTCGGCAGCCCCAGCATTTT. This chain joins TRBV2 and TRBJ1-5, with D possibly TRBD1 on 5 matching bases. CDR3 length: 14 amino acids. The germline V gene encodes CDR1 SNHLY and CDR2 FYNNEI. V shed 2 bases and J shed 7 bases, with 12 bases lying between them.

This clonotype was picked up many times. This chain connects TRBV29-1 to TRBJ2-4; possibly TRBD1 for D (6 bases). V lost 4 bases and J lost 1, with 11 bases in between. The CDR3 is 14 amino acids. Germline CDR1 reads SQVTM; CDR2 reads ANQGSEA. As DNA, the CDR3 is TGCAGCGTTGTAATTCAGGGGGCCAAAAACATTCAGTACTTC. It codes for CSVVIQGAKNIQYF.

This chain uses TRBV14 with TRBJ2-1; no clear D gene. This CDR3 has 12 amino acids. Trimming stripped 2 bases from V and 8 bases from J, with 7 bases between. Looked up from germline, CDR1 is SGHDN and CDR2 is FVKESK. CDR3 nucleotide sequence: TGTGCCAGCAGCCAATTTTTGGATGAGCAGTTCTTC. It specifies CASSQFLDEQFF.

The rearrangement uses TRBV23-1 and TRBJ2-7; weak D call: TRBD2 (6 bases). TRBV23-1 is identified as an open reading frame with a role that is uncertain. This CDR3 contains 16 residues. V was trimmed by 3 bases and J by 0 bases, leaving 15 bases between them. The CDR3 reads CASSHIARGSSYEQYF. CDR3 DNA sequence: TGCGCCAGCAGTCATATTGCGCGGGGAAGCTCCTACGAGCAGTACTTC.

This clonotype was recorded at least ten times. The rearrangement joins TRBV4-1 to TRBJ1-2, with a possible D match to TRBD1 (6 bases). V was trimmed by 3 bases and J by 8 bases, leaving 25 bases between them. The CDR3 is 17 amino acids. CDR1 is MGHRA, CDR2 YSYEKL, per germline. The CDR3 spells CASSQLLQGRGGEGYTF. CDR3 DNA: TGCGCCAGCAGCCAGCTACTCCAGGGGAGGGGTGGGGAAGGCTACACCTTC.

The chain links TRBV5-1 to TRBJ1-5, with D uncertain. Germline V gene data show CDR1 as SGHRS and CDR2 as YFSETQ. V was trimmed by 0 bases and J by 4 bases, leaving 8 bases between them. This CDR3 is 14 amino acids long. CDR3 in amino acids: CASSLGHGNQPQHF. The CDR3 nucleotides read TGCGCCAGCAGCTTGGGCCACGGAAATCAGCCCCAGCATTTT.

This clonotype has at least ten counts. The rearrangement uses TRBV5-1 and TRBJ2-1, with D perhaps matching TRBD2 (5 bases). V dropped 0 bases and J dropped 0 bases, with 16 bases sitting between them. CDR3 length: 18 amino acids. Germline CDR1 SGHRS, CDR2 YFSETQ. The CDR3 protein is CASSLGERRQSSYNEQFF. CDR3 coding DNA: TGCGCCAGCAGCTTGGGGGAGAGGCGCCAAAGCTCCTACAATGAGCAGTTCTTC.

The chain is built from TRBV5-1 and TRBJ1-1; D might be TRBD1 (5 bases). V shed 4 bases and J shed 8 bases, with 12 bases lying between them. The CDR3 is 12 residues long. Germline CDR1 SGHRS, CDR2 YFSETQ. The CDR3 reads CASSPGGEEAFF. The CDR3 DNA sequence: TGCGCCAGCAGCCCGGGGGGGGAAGAAGCTTTCTTT.

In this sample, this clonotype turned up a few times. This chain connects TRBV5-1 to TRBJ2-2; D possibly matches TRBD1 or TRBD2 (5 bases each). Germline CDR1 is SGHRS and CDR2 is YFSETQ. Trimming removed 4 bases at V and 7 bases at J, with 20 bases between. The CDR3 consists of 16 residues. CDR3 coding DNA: TGCGCCAGCAGCGCCTCTGGGACGTCGGCGTTCGGGGAGCTGTTTTTT. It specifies CASSASGTSAFGELFF. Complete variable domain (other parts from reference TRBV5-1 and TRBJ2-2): KAGVTQTPRYLIKTRGQQVTLSCSPISGHRSVSWYQQTPGQGLQFLFEYFSETQRNKGNFPGRFSGRQFSNSRSEMNVSTLELGDSALYLCASSASGTSAFGELFFGEGSRLTVL.

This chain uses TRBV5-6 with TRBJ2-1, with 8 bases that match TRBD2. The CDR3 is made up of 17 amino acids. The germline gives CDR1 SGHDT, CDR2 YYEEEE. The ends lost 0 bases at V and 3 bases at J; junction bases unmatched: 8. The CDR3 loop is CASSLEYLAGNYNEQFF. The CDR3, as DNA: TGTGCCAGCAGCTTGGAGTACTTAGCGGGAAACTACAATGAGCAGTTCTTC.

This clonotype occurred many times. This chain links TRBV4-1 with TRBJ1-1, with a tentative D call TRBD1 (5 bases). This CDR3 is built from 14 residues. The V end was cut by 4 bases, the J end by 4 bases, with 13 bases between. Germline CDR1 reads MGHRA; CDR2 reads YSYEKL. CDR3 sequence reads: CASSRSGTGTEAFF. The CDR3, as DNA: TGCGCCAGCAGCCGGAGCGGGACCGGCACTGAAGCTTTCTTT.